What follows describes a single TCR beta chain. Profiling relied on immunoSEQ multiplex PCR, and the TCRdb table lists in-frame clones only, not all of them. The top ten hold just over 2% of the sample, which has approximately 150,000 clones, approximately 92% seen once. The data belong to a study of control samples from healthy donors and cancer patients. This CDR3 contains 18 residues. The germline V gene has CDR1 MRHNA and CDR2 SNTAGT. J lost 0 bases, V lost 5 bases, and 12 bases had no gene match. Sequenced sample: blood. The V and J genes are TRBV6-4 and TRBJ2-3; 9 bases match TRBD2. The clonotype was recovered from a middle-aged woman in good health. The CDR3 sequence: CASSRGAGGPWSTDTQYF. As DNA, the CDR3 is TGTGCCAGCAGTAGAGGCGCGGGGGGGCCATGGAGCACAGATACGCAGTATTTT.